The 24 T cell receptor beta chains below come from one sample, sequenced in a study of OX40 agonist ivuxolimab in advanced cancers. Method: immunoSEQ multiplex PCR; TCRdb's copy keeps in-frame clones and lacks some. This repertoire shows about 100,000 clones, around 93% found once; its top ten account for about 0.49%. Sequences were derived from CD4+ or CD8+ T cells sorted from blood, sampled in a trial of the OX40 agonist ivuxolimab. The receptor source for this set is an adult with an advanced solid tumor such as melanoma, head and neck, liver or kidney cancer.

The genes are TRBV19 and TRBJ2-2; D unresolved. V dropped 6 bases and J dropped 1 base, with 12 bases sitting between them. Germline V lookup: CDR1 LNHDA, CDR2 SQIVND (reference sequence). The CDR3 extends over 15 amino acids. The CDR3 region has the DNA TGTGCCAGTAGATCGGGTAGGAAGAACACCGGGGAGCTGTTTTTT. Protein sequence: CASRSGRKNTGELFF.

V gene TRBV7-9 combines with J gene TRBJ1-1; 7 bases align to TRBD1. After removal of 5 bases from V and 1 base from J, the junction contained 4 bases not matched to a gene. CDR1 is SEHNR, CDR2 FQNEAQ, per germline (reference sequence). This CDR3 has 14 amino acids. Here the CDR3 DNA reads TGTGCCAGCAGCCCGGGACAGAAGAACACTGAAGCTTTCTTT. As protein: CASSPGQKNTEAFF.

This chain uses TRBV4-3 with TRBJ2-7; no firm D call. The CDR3 spans 15 residues. Looked up from germline, CDR1 is LGHNA and CDR2 is YSLEER. V lost 0 bases, J lost 0 bases, and 9 bases lay in between. The CDR3 DNA reads TGCGCCAGCAGCCAAGAAACAGTTCCCTCCTACGAGCAGTACTTC. It encodes CASSQETVPSYEQYF.

This rearrangement joins TRBV30 to TRBJ1-3; no definite D call. The CDR3 runs 14 residues. The V end lost 4 bases, the J end lost 0 bases, and 10 bases lay between the germline ends. The germline gives CDR1 GTSNPN, CDR2 SVGIG (reference sequence). CDR3 region: CAWTRLFSGNTIYF. DNA of the CDR3: TGTGCCTGGACCAGACTGTTCTCTGGAAACACCATATATTTT.

This clone appeared a single time. The chain has TRBV25-1 and TRBJ1-5; D possibly corresponds to TRBD1 (6 bases). The germline gives CDR1 MGHDK, CDR2 SYGVNS. The CDR3 consists of 14 residues. Between the trimmed V and J ends, which lost 6 bases and 3 bases, there was a span of 12 bases. CDR3 in amino acids: CASSRGPANQPQHF. The CDR3 coding sequence is TGTGCCAGCAGCAGGGGCCCTGCCAATCAGCCCCAGCATTTT.

This chain links TRBV4-2 with TRBJ2-7; D is perhaps TRBD2 (7 bases). Germline CDR1 reads LGHNA; CDR2 reads YNFKEQ. There are 14 residues in the CDR3. Deletions cut 4 bases from V and 4 bases from J, with 14 bases between. For the CDR3, the DNA is TGTGCCAGCAGCCCGCCGGGGGGCGGGTACGAGCAGTACTTC. Residues: CASSPPGGGYEQYF.

The chain employs TRBV7-8 and TRBJ2-5, with D hard to call. This CDR3 region has 14 residues. Trimming took 0 bases from V and 5 from J, leaving 10 bases between them. From germline, CDR1 is SGHVS and CDR2 FQNEAQ. As DNA, the CDR3 is TGTGCCAGCAGCTTAGCACACGTAAGGGAGACCCAGTACTTC. Translated, it gives CASSLAHVRETQYF.

The V call is TRBV7-3, the J call TRBJ2-1, with 11 bases matching TRBD2. Germline trimming cut 5 bases from V and 4 bases from J; bases unmatched to any gene: 13. Per germline, CDR1 SGHTA and CDR2 FQGTGA. This CDR3 spans 18 amino acids. The CDR3, as DNA: TGTGCCAGCAGCCAAAACCCCGGTAGCGGGAGGGCGTACAATGAGCAGTTCTTC. Its protein product is CASSQNPGSGRAYNEQFF.

The rearrangement uses TRBV7-3 and TRBJ2-1, with D uncertain. The germline CDR1 and CDR2 sequences are SGHTA and FQGTGA. Trimming took off 7 bases at V and 0 bases at J, with 13 bases between the two ends. The length of the CDR3 is 15 residues. This CDR3 is CASTPNPSSYNEQFF. CDR3 nucleotides: TGTGCCAGCACCCCTAACCCCTCCTCCTACAATGAGCAGTTCTTC.

The gene calls are TRBV28 and TRBJ1-1; TRBD1 matches 8 bases. The germline gives CDR1 MDHEN, CDR2 SYDVKM. The J segment lost 11 bases and the V segment lost 6 bases, leaving 11 bases of the junction unmatched. The CDR3 runs 13 residues. In nucleotides, the CDR3 is TGTGCCAGCAGACCCGGGACAGGACCCTCTGCTTTCTTT. This sequence encodes CASRPGTGPSAFF. Filled out from reference TRBV28 and TRBJ1-1, the complete variable domain reads DVKVTQSSRYLVKRTGEKVFLECVQDMDHENMFWYRQDPGLGLRLIYFSYDVKMKEKGDIPEGYSVSREKKERFSLILESASTNQTSMYLCASRPGTGPSAFFGQGTRLTVV.

This chain joins TRBV4-1 and TRBJ1-1; a possible D gene is TRBD1 (6 bases). The CDR3 runs to 17 residues. The V end was cut by 0 bases, the J end by 0 bases, with 14 bases between. Per germline, CDR1 MGHRA and CDR2 YSYEKL. CDR3 amino acids: CASSQEDLGGVNTEAFF. CDR3 nucleotide sequence: TGCGCCAGCAGCCAAGAGGACTTAGGGGGGGTGAACACTGAAGCTTTCTTT.

The rearrangement links TRBV5-1 to TRBJ2-5; weak D call: TRBD2 (5 bases). V was cut by 0 bases and J by 5 bases, with 11 bases left in between. Germline assignment: CDR1 SGHRS and CDR2 YFSETQ. The CDR3 has 14 residues. The CDR3 region has the DNA TGCGCCAGCAGCTTGGCCGAGCGGTCGGAGACCCAGTACTTC. It is translated as CASSLAERSETQYF.

The rearrangement links TRBV7-9 to TRBJ2-7; D is undetermined. The V gene lost 1 base and the J gene lost 2 bases, with 6 bases spanning the gap. CDR1 and CDR2 from the germline V gene are SEHNR and FQNEAQ (reference sequence). The CDR3 contains 13 residues. DNA for the CDR3: TGTGCCAGCAGCTTAGAGGTAACCTACGAGCAGTACTTC. This translates into CASSLEVTYEQYF.

This clone was seen once. Other DNA sequences in the sample encode the same CDR3. The V gene is TRBV25-1, the J gene TRBJ1-1, with 8 bases lining up with TRBD1. In germline, CDR1 is MGHDK, CDR2 SYGVNS. Trimming removed 1 base from V and 1 base from J; junction bases left unmatched: 8. CDR3 length equals 17 residues. The CDR3 reads CASSELGRGPGNTEAFF. DNA of the CDR3: TGTGCCAGCAGTGAATTGGGCAGGGGGCCCGGGAACACTGAAGCTTTCTTT. Supplemented by reference TRBV25-1 and TRBJ1-1, the full variable domain reads EADIYQTPRYLVIGTGKKITLECSQTMGHDKMYWYQQDPGMELHLIHYSYGVNSTEKGDLSSESTVSRIRTEHFPLTLESARPSHTSQYLCASSELGRGPGNTEAFFGQGTRLTVV.

The V and J genes are TRBV7-2 and TRBJ2-2; D may be TRBD1 (6 bases). Germline CDR1 SGHTA, CDR2 FQGNSA. With 6 bases removed from V and 3 bases from J, the gap between germline ends came to 14 bases. The CDR3 sequence is 15 residues long. CDR3 nucleotide sequence: TGTGCCAGCAGGCTGACAGGTCCGGACACCGGGGAGCTGTTTTTT. Translating gives CASRLTGPDTGELFF.

This clone was observed at least ten times. The genes are TRBV7-2 and TRBJ1-1; 11 bases line up with TRBD1. J gave up 4 bases and V 4 bases, and 8 bases lay outside the gene matches. CDR1 is SGHTA and CDR2 is FQGNSA in the germline V gene. CDR3 length equals 16 residues. The CDR3 sequence is CASSSGPGTGGTEAFF. CDR3 bases: TGTGCCAGCAGCTCCGGCCCCGGGACAGGGGGCACTGAAGCTTTCTTT.

The J gene is TRBJ2-2, the V gene TRBV9; unclear D gene. Trimming cost V 0 bases and J 0 bases, with 9 bases left between them. There are 16 residues in the CDR3. The germline V gene encodes CDR1 SGDLS and CDR2 YYNGEE. CDR3 bases: TGTGCCAGCAGCGTAGTACCTGGGACGAACACCGGGGAGCTGTTTTTT. Translating gives CASSVVPGTNTGELFF.

This rearrangement joins TRBV5-1 to TRBJ2-1; perhaps TRBD2 as D (6 bases). The V end lost 0 bases, the J end lost 6 bases, and 19 bases lay between the germline ends. The germline CDR1 and CDR2 sequences are SGHRS and YFSETQ. The CDR3 loop spans 17 amino acids. The CDR3 loop reads CASSLGHRDSRVNEQFF. CDR3 coding DNA: TGCGCCAGCAGCTTGGGGCACCGGGACTCGAGGGTCAATGAGCAGTTCTTC.

On this clone itself: Other DNA variants within this sample encode the same CDR3. The chain uses TRBV5-1 and TRBJ2-5, with 10 bases fitting TRBD2. Germline loops: CDR1 SGHRS, CDR2 YFSETQ. CDR3 length: 14 amino acids. V gave up 2 bases and J gave up 3 bases; unmatched junction bases: 1. CDR3 DNA sequence: TGCGCCAGCAGCTTCGGGACTAGCGAAGAGACCCAGTACTTC. Its protein product is CASSFGTSEETQYF.

The genes are TRBV7-2 and TRBJ2-7, with 7 positions matching TRBD1. Germline V lookup: CDR1 SGHTA, CDR2 FQGNSA. This CDR3 region has 15 residues. After removal of 6 bases from V and 2 bases from J, the junction contained 10 bases not matched to a gene. The CDR3 DNA is TGTGCCAGCAGGATAAACAGGGGTAGTACCTACGAGCAGTACTTC. Translated, it gives CASRINRGSTYEQYF. Looking up the rest from reference TRBV7-2 and TRBJ2-7 gives the full variable domain: GAGVSQSPSNKVTEKGKDVELRCDPISGHTALYWYRQSLGQGLEFLIYFQGNSAPDKSGLPSDRFSAERTGGSVSTLTIQRTQQEDSAVYLCASRINRGSTYEQYFGPGTRLTVT.

This chain joins TRBV4-3 and TRBJ2-3; tentative D call: TRBD1 (5 bases). This CDR3 is built from 14 residues. The V end was cut by 4 bases, the J end by 1 base, with 9 bases between. From germline, CDR1 is LGHNA and CDR2 YSLEER. As DNA, the CDR3 is TGCGCCAGCAGCCTCAGACAGCGCACAGATACGCAGTATTTT. Its protein product is CASSLRQRTDTQYF.

The J gene is TRBJ1-4, the V gene TRBV19; no firm D call. Germline CDR1 and CDR2: LNHDA and SQIVND (reference sequence). There are 13 residues in the CDR3. Trimming pared 6 bases from V and 7 bases from J, leaving 12 bases between. The CDR3 sequence is CASRVRVGEKLFF. CDR3 DNA sequence: TGTGCCAGTAGGGTAAGGGTAGGTGAAAAACTGTTTTTT.

V and J are TRBV25-1 and TRBJ2-1; D not resolved. The germline gives CDR1 MGHDK, CDR2 SYGVNS. There are 14 residues in the CDR3. The V end lost 6 bases, the J end lost 14 bases, and 23 bases lay between the germline ends. CDR3 sequence reads: CASRGMVSTDRKFF. The CDR3 nucleotides read TGTGCCAGCAGAGGTATGGTCTCAACAGATCGGAAGTTCTTC. Full variable domain (remainder filled in from reference TRBV25-1 and TRBJ2-1): EADIYQTPRYLVIGTGKKITLECSQTMGHDKMYWYQQDPGMELHLIHYSYGVNSTEKGDLSSESTVSRIRTEHFPLTLESARPSHTSQYLCASRGMVSTDRKFFGPGTRLTVL.

This rearrangement joins TRBV6-4 to TRBJ2-5; tentatively, D is TRBD2 (5 bases). CDR3 length: 13 amino acids. Deletions cut 3 bases from V and 4 bases from J, with 9 bases between. CDR1 and CDR2 from the germline V gene are MRHNA and SNTAGT. CDR3 DNA: TGTGCCAGCAGTGATAATGAGGGAGAGACCCAGTACTTC. It translates to CASSDNEGETQYF.